The 4 T cell receptor beta chains given below trace back to one sample, sequenced in a study of T-cell reconstitution after alpha-beta-depleted transplantation in children. Preparing the TCRbeta library involved the use of unique molecular identifiers. TCRdb re-analysed the PCR reads in MiXCR, keeping a single row per CDR3 protein. Among about 440,000 distinct CDR3 sequences, 43% were seen once, and the ten largest hold 27%. Source: PBMCs, taken before TCRalphabeta/CD19-depleted stem cell transplant. These receptors all come from a girl aged 2 to 9 with aplastic anemia, due to receive a stem cell transplant.

The chain couples TRBV20-1 to TRBJ2-2; 12 bases map to TRBD2. The germline V gene encodes CDR1 DFQATT and CDR2 SNEGSKA (reference sequence). J lost 5 bases, V lost 0 bases, and 7 bases had no gene match. This CDR3 comprises 17 residues. CDR3 sequence (DNA): TGCAGTGCTAGAGATAAACTAGCGGGAGGCAGTACCGGGGAGCTGTTTTTT. Its protein is CSARDKLAGGSTGELFF.

CDR3 sequence (DNA): TGTGCCAGCAGCTTGGACAGGACTAGGACCTACGAGCAGTACTTC. Its translation: CASSLDRTRTYEQYF. The rearrangement joins TRBV5-5 to TRBJ2-7; 7 nucleotides match TRBD2. CDR3 length: 15 residues. Trimming removed 0 bases from V and 2 bases from J; junction bases left unmatched: 5. Germline values: CDR1 SGHKS, CDR2 YYEKEE (reference sequence).

This rearrangement joins TRBV2 to TRBJ2-3; D may correspond to TRBD1 or TRBD2 (5 bases each). CDR3 size: 19 residues. Deletions cut 5 bases from V and 1 base from J, with 25 bases between. Looked up from germline, CDR1 is SNHLY and CDR2 is FYNNEI. CDR3 DNA: TGTGCCAGCAGTCGAAACTACGACTGGGGCCGAGGGGGCACAGATACGCAGTATTTT. Protein sequence: CASSRNYDWGRGGTDTQYF.

The chain is built from TRBV7-8 and TRBJ2-7; D call uncertain. The V and J ends lost 1 base and 1 base respectively, with 11 bases between them. Germline CDR1 SGHVS, CDR2 FQNEAQ. CDR3 length: 15 amino acids. In DNA, the CDR3 is TGTGCCAGCAGCTTAGACGGCTATTCTTCCTACGAGCAGTACTTC. Its translation is CASSLDGYSSYEQYF.